This is a list of T cell receptor beta chains from one sample in a study of blood T cell repertoires in COVID-19. The method was immunoSEQ multiplex PCR; TCRdb's version includes in-frame clones alone and lacks a portion of them. The sample shows 65,000 to 80,000 clones, roughly nine tenths of them seen only once. The specimen sequenced was peripheral blood. These receptors came from a man older than 75 in a cohort sampled during active COVID-19. Both conserved end residues are part of each CDR3. The D gene is left open where the match is weak. Some rows have no size entry. The others give once, few or many, or a class for an expanded clone.

clone_size j_call d_call v_call cdr3_nt cdr3_aa
NA TRBJ1-6 TRBD1 TRBV27 TGTGCCAGCAGGGGACAGGTTAATTCACCCCTCCACTTT CASRGQVNSPLHF
NA TRBJ2-1 TRBD2 TRBV5-8 TGTGCCAGCAGCTTCGTTAGGCGGGGGAATGAGCAGTTCTTC CASSFVRRGNEQFF
once TRBJ2-2 NA TRBV5-1 TGCGCCAGCAGCTTACCCCTACGAGGGTTCACCGGGGAGCTGTTTTTT CASSLPLRGFTGELFF
once TRBJ1-2 NA TRBV7-9 TGTGCCACTGGGGACATTGGATATGGCTACACCTTC CATGDIGYGYTF
NA TRBJ2-5 TRBD1 TRBV7-9 TGTGCCAGCAGCCTCAGGGGGCGTCTCCAAGAGACCCAGTACTTC CASSLRGRLQETQYF
NA TRBJ1-6 TRBD1 TRBV2 TGTGCCAGCTCAGACAGGGCGAATTCACCCCTCCACTTT CASSDRANSPLHF
NA TRBJ2-7 NA TRBV19 TGTGCCAGTAGTACTACGCGGGTGTTGGGGCAGGGGTACTACGAGCAGTACTTC CASSTTRVLGQGYYEQYF
NA TRBJ2-3 TRBD2 TRBV28 TGTGCCAGCAGTTTTTTGACCCTAGCGGGGGGCCGGCCAACAGATACGCAGTATTTT CASSFLTLAGGRPTDTQYF
NA TRBJ1-1 NA TRBV5-1 TGCGCCAGCAGCGAACCGGGACACCACACTGAAGCTTTCTTT CASSEPGHHTEAFF
once TRBJ2-2 NA TRBV15 TGTGCCACCAGCAGAGATTCGGGACTTTACACCGGGGAGCTGTTTTTT CATSRDSGLYTGELFF
NA TRBJ1-5 NA TRBV7-9 TGTGCCAGCAGCTTAGGGGAGAGCAATCAGCCCCAGCATTTT CASSLGESNQPQHF
NA TRBJ2-7 NA TRBV14 TGTGCCAGCAGCCAAGGAGGTAAACCCTCCTACGAGCAGTACTTC CASSQGGKPSYEQYF
NA TRBJ1-1 NA TRBV18 TGTGCCAGCTCGCGGTGGCCACCCGGCCCCCTGAACACTGAAGCTTTCTTT CASSRWPPGPLNTEAFF
NA TRBJ2-3 NA TRBV15 TGTGCCACCAGCCGTCGGTCGGCAGATACGCAGTATTTT CATSRRSADTQYF
NA TRBJ2-5 NA TRBV11-3 TGTGCCAGCAGCTTAGAGGGGGGACAGTCGACCCAGTACTTC CASSLEGGQSTQYF
NA TRBJ2-3 NA TRBV3-1/TRBV3-2 TGTGCCAGCAGCCAGCAGGGGAAGGGCACAGATACGCAGTATTTT CASSQQGKGTDTQYF
NA TRBJ2-3 TRBD2 TRBV11-3 TGTGCCAGCAGCTCGGGACTAGCGGGGGGGCCAGATACGCAGTATTTT CASSSGLAGGPDTQYF
NA TRBJ2-3 NA TRBV9 TGTGCCAGCAGCCCGAGCGGCACTAGCACAGATACGCAGTATTTT CASSPSGTSTDTQYF
NA TRBJ1-3 NA TRBV5-1 TGCGCCAGCAGTACTAGCTTATCCGGAAACACCATATATTTT CASSTSLSGNTIYF
NA TRBJ2-3 TRBD2 TRBV15 TGTGCCACCAGCAGAGCGGGCGGGGGGCGATTCACAGATACGCAGTATTTT CATSRAGGGRFTDTQYF